This section outlines one T cell receptor (beta chain) sequence together with its context. All patients were untreated before thyroid surgery. V was pared by 7 bases and J by 5 bases, with 17 bases between. The CDR3 sequence is 14 residues long. TCRdb called clones again from the PCR reads with MiXCR. The sample has 11,000 or so clones, approximately 35% seen once. This entry is derived from a study of metastatic and nonmetastatic thyroid tumors. The sequence was collected from a female donor with papillary thyroid cancer or a benign thyroid nodule (not recorded which). Some clones in this sample may be carry-over from other donors' samples. The sequencing sample was made of tumor tissue. The chain recombines TRBV12-3 or TRBV12-4 with TRBJ2-5; tentatively, D is TRBD1 (5 bases). CDR3 protein: CASTLGQGIETQYF. The CDR3 DNA follows: TGTGCCAGCACCCTTGGTCAGGGCATCGAGACCCAGTACTTC.